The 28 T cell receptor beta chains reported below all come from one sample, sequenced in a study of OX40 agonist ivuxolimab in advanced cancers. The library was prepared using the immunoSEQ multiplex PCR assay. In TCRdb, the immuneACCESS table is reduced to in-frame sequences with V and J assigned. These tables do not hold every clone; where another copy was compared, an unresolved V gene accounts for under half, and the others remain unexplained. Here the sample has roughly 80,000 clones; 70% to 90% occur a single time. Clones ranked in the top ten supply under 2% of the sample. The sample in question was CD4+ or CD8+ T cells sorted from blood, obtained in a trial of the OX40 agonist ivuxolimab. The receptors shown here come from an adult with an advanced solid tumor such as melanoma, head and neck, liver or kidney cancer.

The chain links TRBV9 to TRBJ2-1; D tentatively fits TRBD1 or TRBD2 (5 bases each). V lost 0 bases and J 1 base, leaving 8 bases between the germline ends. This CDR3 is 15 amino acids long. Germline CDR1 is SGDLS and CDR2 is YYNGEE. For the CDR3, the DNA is TGTGCCAGCAGCGTAGGTGGGGGTTCCTACAATGAGCAGTTCTTC. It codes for CASSVGGGSYNEQFF.

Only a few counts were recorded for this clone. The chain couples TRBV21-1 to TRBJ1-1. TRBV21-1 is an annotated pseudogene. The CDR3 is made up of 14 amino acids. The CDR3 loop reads CASSPSTPNTEAFF. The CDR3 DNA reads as TGTGCCAGCAGCCCCTCGACCCCTAACACTGAAGCTTTCTTT.

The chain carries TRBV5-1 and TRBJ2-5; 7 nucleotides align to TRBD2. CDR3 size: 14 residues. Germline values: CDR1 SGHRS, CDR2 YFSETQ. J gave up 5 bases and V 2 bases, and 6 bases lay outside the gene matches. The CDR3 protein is CASSFGGSVETQYF. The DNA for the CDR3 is TGCGCCAGCAGCTTTGGCGGGAGCGTCGAGACCCAGTACTTC.

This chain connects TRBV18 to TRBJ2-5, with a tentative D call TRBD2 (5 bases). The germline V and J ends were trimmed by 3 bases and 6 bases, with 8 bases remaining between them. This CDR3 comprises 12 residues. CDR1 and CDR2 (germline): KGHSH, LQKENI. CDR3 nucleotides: TGTGCCAGCTCACCCAGCGGTAAGACCCAGTACTTC. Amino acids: CASSPSGKTQYF.

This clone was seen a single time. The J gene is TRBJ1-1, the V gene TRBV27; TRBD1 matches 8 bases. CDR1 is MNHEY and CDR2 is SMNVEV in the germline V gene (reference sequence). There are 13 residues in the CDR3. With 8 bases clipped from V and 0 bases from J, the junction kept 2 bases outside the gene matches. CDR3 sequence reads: CASLDRVNTEAFF. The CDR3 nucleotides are TGTGCCAGCCTGGACAGGGTGAACACTGAAGCTTTCTTT.

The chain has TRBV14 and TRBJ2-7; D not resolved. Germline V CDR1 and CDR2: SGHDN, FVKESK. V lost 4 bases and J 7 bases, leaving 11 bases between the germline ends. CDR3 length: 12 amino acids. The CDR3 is CASSPPKGEQYF. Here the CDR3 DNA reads TGTGCCAGCAGCCCCCCCAAGGGAGAGCAGTACTTC. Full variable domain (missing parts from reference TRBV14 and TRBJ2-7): EAGVTQFPSHSVIEKGQTVTLRCDPISGHDNLYWYRRVMGKEIKFLLHFVKESKQDESGMPNNRFLAERTGGTYSTLKVQPAELEDSGVYFCASSPPKGEQYFGPGTRLTVT.

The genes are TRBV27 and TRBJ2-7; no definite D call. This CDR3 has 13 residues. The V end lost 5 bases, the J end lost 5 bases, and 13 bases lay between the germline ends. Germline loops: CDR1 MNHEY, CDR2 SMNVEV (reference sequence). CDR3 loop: CASSSAQSHEQYF. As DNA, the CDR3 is TGTGCCAGCAGTAGTGCCCAGAGCCACGAGCAGTACTTC.

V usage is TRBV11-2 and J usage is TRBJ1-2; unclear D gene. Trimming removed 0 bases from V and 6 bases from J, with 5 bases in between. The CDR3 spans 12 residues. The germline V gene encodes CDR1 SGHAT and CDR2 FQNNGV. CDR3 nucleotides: TGTGCCAGCAGCTTAGAGGAGGATGGCTACACCTTC. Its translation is CASSLEEDGYTF.

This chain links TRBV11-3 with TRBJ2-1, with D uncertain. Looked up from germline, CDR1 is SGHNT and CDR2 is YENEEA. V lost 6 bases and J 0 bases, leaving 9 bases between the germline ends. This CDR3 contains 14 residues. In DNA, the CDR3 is TGTGCCAGCAGTCAGGATAGCTCCTACAATGAGCAGTTCTTC. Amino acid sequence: CASSQDSSYNEQFF. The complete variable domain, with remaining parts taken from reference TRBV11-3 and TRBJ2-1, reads EAGVVQSPRYKIIEKKQPVAFWCNPISGHNTLYWYLQNLGQGPELLIRYENEEAVDDSQLPKDRFSAERLKGVDSTLKIQPAELGDSAVYLCASSQDSSYNEQFFGPGTRLTVL.

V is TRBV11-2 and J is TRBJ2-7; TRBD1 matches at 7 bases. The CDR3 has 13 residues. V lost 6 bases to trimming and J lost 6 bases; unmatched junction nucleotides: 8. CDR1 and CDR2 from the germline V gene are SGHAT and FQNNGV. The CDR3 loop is CASSSDRDLEQYF. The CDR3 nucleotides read TGTGCCAGCAGTTCCGACAGGGATCTCGAGCAGTACTTC.

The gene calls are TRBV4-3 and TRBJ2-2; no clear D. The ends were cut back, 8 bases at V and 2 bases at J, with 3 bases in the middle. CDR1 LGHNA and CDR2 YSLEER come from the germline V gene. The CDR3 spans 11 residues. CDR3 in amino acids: CASGNTGELFF. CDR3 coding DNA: TGCGCCAGCGGAAACACCGGGGAGCTGTTTTTT.

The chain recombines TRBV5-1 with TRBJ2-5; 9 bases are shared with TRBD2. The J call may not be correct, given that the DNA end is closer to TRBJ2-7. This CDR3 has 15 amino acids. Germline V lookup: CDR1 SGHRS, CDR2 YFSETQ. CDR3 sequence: CASSQGLAGRSEQYF. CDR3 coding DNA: TGCGCCAGCAGTCAGGGGCTAGCGGGAAGGTCCGAGCAGTACTTC.

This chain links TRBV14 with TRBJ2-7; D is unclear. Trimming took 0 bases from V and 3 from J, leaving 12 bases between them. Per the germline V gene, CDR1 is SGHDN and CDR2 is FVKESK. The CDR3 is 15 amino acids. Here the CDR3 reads CASSQEIGGYYEQYF. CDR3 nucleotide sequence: TGTGCCAGCAGCCAAGAGATTGGCGGATACTACGAGCAGTACTTC. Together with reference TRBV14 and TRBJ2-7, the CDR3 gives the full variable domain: EAGVTQFPSHSVIEKGQTVTLRCDPISGHDNLYWYRRVMGKEIKFLLHFVKESKQDESGMPNNRFLAERTGGTYSTLKVQPAELEDSGVYFCASSQEIGGYYEQYFGPGTRLTVT.

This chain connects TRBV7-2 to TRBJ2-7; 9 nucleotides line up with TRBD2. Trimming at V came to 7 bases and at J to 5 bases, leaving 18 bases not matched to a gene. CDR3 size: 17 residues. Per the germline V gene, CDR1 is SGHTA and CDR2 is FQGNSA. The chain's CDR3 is CASTPGGGGRGGDEQYF. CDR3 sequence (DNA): TGTGCCAGCACCCCAGGAGGAGGAGGGCGGGGGGGCGACGAGCAGTACTTC.

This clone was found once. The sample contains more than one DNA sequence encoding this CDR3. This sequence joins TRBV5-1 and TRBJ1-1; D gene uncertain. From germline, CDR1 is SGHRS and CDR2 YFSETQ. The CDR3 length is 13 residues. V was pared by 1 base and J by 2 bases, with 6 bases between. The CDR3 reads CASSLTANTEAFF. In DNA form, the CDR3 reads TGCGCCAGCAGCTTGACAGCTAACACTGAAGCTTTCTTT.

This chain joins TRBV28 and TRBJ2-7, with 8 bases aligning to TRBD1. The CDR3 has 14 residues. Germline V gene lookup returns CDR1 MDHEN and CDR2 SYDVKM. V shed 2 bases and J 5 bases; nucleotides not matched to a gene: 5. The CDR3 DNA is TGTGCCAGCAGTTTAAGCAGGGGGCGGAACGAGCAGTACTTC. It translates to CASSLSRGRNEQYF.

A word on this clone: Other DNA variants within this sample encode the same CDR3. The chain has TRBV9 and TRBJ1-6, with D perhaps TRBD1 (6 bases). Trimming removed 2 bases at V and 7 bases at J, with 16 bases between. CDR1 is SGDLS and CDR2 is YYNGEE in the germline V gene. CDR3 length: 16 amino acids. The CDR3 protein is CASSVGGARGNSPLHF. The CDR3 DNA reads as TGTGCCAGCAGCGTCGGGGGGGCCCGTGGGAATTCACCCCTCCACTTT.

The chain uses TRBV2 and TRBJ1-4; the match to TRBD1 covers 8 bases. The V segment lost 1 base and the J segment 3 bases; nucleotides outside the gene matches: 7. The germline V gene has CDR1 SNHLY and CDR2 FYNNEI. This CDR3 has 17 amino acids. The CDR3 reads CASSEVQGAGSNEKLFF. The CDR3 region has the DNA TGTGCCAGCAGTGAAGTTCAGGGGGCCGGATCTAATGAAAAACTGTTTTTT.

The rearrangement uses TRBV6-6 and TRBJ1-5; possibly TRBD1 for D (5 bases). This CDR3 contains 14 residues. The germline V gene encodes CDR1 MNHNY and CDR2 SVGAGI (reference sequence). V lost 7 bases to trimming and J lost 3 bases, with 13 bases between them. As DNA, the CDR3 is TGTGCCAGCATCCGAGAGGGGTCCAATCAGCCCCAGCATTTT. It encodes CASIREGSNQPQHF.

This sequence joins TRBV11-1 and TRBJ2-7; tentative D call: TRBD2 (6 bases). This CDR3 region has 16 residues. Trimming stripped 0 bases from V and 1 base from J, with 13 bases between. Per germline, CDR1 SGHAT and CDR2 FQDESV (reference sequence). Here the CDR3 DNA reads TGTGCCAGCAGCTTAGCGATGTCTAGCGTATCCTACGAGCAGTACTTC. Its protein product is CASSLAMSSVSYEQYF. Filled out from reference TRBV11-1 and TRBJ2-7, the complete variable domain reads EAEVAQSPRYKITEKSQAVAFWCDPISGHATLYWYRQILGQGPELLVQFQDESVVDDSQLPKDRFSAERLKGVDSTLKIQPAELGDSAMYLCASSLAMSSVSYEQYFGPGTRLTVT.

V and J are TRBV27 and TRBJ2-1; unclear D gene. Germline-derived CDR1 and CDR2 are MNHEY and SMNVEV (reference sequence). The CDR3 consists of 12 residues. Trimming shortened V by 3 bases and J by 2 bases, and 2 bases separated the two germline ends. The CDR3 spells CASSFAYNEQFF. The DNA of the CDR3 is TGTGCCAGCAGTTTCGCCTACAATGAGCAGTTCTTC.

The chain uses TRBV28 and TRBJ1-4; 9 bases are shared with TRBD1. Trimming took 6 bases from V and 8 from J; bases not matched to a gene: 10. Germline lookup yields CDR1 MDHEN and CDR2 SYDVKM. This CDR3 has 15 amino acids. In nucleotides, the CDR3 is TGTGCCAGCAGCTCCTGGGACAGGGCTGGCGAAAAACTGTTTTTT. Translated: CASSSWDRAGEKLFF.

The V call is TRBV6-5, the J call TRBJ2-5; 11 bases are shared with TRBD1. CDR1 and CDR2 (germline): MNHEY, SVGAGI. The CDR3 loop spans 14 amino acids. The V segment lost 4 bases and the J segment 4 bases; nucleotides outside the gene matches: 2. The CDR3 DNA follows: TGTGCCAGCAGTTTGGGACAGGGGGGAGAGACCCAGTACTTC. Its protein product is CASSLGQGGETQYF.

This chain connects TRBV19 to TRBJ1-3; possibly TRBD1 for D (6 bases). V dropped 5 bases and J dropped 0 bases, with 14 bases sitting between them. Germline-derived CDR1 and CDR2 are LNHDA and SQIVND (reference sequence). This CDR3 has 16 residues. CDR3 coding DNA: TGTGCCAGTAGTTCGACAGGCTCGAGCTCTGGAAACACCATATATTTT. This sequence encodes CASSSTGSSSGNTIYF. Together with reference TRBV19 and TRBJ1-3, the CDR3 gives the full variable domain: DGGITQSPKYLFRKEGQNVTLSCEQNLNHDAMYWYRQDPGQGLRLIYYSQIVNDFQKGDIAEGYSVSREKKESFPLTVTSAQKNPTAFYLCASSSTGSSSGNTIYFGEGSWLTVV.

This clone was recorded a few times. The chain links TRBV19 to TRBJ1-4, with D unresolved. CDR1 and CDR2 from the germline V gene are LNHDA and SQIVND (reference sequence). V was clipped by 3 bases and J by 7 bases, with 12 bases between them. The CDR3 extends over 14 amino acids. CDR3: CASSMTGVGEKLFF. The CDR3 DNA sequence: TGTGCCAGTAGTATGACTGGAGTCGGTGAAAAACTGTTTTTT. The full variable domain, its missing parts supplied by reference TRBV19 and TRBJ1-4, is DGGITQSPKYLFRKEGQNVTLSCEQNLNHDAMYWYRQDPGQGLRLIYYSQIVNDFQKGDIAEGYSVSREKKESFPLTVTSAQKNPTAFYLCASSMTGVGEKLFFGSGTQLSVL.

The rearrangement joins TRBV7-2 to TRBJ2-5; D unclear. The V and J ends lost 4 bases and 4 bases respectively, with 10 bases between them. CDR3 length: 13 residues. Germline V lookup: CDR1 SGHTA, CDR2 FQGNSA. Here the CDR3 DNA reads TGTGCCAGCAGCTCCGAGTTTGGAGAGACCCAGTACTTC. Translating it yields CASSSEFGETQYF.

The CDR3 region has the DNA TGTGCCAGCAGTCGACAGGGCAGGAACACTGAAGCTTTCTTT. It codes for CASSRQGRNTEAFF. The V call is TRBV6-5, the J call TRBJ1-1, with 7 bases aligning to TRBD1. Trimming cost V 5 bases and J 1 base; bases outside gene matches: 4. Germline-derived CDR1 and CDR2 are MNHEY and SVGAGI. CDR3 length: 14 residues.

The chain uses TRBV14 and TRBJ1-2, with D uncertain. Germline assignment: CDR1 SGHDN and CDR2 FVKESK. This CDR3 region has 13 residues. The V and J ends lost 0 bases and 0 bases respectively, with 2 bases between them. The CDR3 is CASSQDPNYGYTF. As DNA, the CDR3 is TGTGCCAGCAGCCAAGACCCTAACTATGGCTACACCTTC. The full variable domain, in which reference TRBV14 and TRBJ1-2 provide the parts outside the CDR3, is EAGVTQFPSHSVIEKGQTVTLRCDPISGHDNLYWYRRVMGKEIKFLLHFVKESKQDESGMPNNRFLAERTGGTYSTLKVQPAELEDSGVYFCASSQDPNYGYTFGSGTRLTVV.